These T cell receptor beta chains were read from a single sample in a study of Ad26.COV2.S vaccination and SARS-CoV-2 variants. Repertoires were generated with immunoSEQ multiplex PCR, while TCRdb's copy carries only in-frame clones and drops some. The profile shows approximately 340,000 clones, 92% of them singletons. Here the sequenced sample was peripheral blood, taken after recovery from COVID-19. These receptors came from a human donor who had recovered from COVID-19. CDR3s include the opening cysteine and the closing phenylalanine or tryptophan. D genes are given only for firm matches. Only part of the rows carry a size: once, few, many, or a class if the clone is expanded.

J gene	V gene	D gene	clone size	CDR3 DNA	CDR3 protein
TRBJ2-2	TRBV11-3	TRBD2	.	TGTGCCAGCAGCTTAGATATGGGAGGGGTAGGCGCCGGGGAGCTGTTTTTT	CASSLDMGGVGAGELFF
TRBJ1-6	TRBV13	TRBD1	.	TGTGCCAGCAGCTCCCGACCCCGGGGCAGGGGGGAAAATTCACCCCTCCACTTT	CASSSRPRGRGENSPLHF
TRBJ1-2	TRBV5-5	TRBD1	.	TGTGCCAGCAGCTTGCATCCGGGACAGCCCATCGGCTACACCTTC	CASSLHPGQPIGYTF
TRBJ2-5	TRBV5-4	.	.	TGTGCCAGCAGTTGGGACCGTTTTCAAGAGACCCAGTACTTC	CASSWDRFQETQYF
TRBJ1-2	TRBV5-6	TRBD1	.	TGTGCCAGCAGCTACCGGACAGGACAGTACTATGGCTACACCTTC	CASSYRTGQYYGYTF
TRBJ2-3	TRBV7-9	TRBD1	once	TGTGCCAGCAGCTCCCCGACGACAGGGGGCCTCACAGATACGCAGTATTTT	CASSSPTTGGLTDTQYF
TRBJ2-7	TRBV14	TRBD2	.	TGTGCCAGCAGCCGCACTAGCGGGGGGGCTGAAGAGCAGTACTTC	CASSRTSGGAEEQYF
TRBJ1-5	TRBV7-8	.	few	TGTGCCAGCAGCGCTGGACAGATACAGCCCCAGCATTTT	CASSAGQIQPQHF
TRBJ1-5	TRBV9	.	.	TGTGCCAGCAGCCTTTTCGCGGGTGATCAGCCCCAGCATTTT	CASSLFAGDQPQHF
TRBJ1-2	TRBV7-3	TRBD1	few	TGTGCCAGCAGCAAGACAGGGGAGGGTGGCTACACCTTC	CASSKTGEGGYTF
TRBJ1-5	TRBV10-2	.	once	TGCGCCAGCAGTGAGGCGGCCAATCAGCCCCAGCATTTT	CASSEAANQPQHF
TRBJ2-4	TRBV4-1	TRBD2	.	TGCGCCAGCAGCCAGGGCGGGCTAGCGGTAGCCAAAAACATTCAGTACTTC	CASSQGGLAVAKNIQYF
TRBJ2-1	TRBV7-7	.	.	TGTGCTAGCAGCTACCGACAGGGAGGGAGGGATGAGCAGTTCTTC	CASSYRQGGRDEQFF
TRBJ1-2	TRBV7-8	.	once	TGTGCCAGCAGCTCGACAGTCTATGGCTACACCTTC	CASSSTVYGYTF
TRBJ2-7	TRBV6-5	.	.	TGTGCCAGCAGAAAGGGCAGCTCCTACGAGCAGTACTTC	CASRKGSSYEQYF
TRBJ2-6	TRBV7-9	.	.	TGTGCCAGCAGCCCCAATCTAGGGGGGGCCAACGTCCTGACTTTC	CASSPNLGGANVLTF